Following are 9 T cell receptor beta chains from one sample sequenced in a study of T-cell memory formation after mild COVID-19. MiXCR, applied by TCRdb to the 5' RACE reads, yields one record per CDR3 protein. The data hold roughly 300,000 distinct CDR3 sequences, with about an eighth observed a single time. What was sequenced was PBMCs or a T cell subset sorted from them (not recorded which). The receptors were gathered from a man aged 18-30 years who had mild COVID-19 (a few samples of this study predate the infection). Cell type and time point are not known.

V and J are TRBV7-8 and TRBJ2-7; maybe TRBD2 (7 bases). The germline V gene encodes CDR1 SGHVS and CDR2 FQNEAQ. CDR3 length: 16 amino acids. V shed 2 bases and J shed 3 bases, with 17 bases lying between them. The CDR3 reads CASSLPRRGRDYEQYF. CDR3 DNA sequence: TGTGCCAGCAGCTTACCTAGGAGGGGGAGGGACTACGAGCAGTACTTC.

This rearrangement joins TRBV5-4 to TRBJ2-3, with 9 nucleotides matching TRBD2. The CDR3 loop spans 18 amino acids. Germline V gene lookup returns CDR1 SGHNT and CDR2 YYREEE (reference sequence). The V and J ends lost 0 bases and 2 bases, in that order; junction bases with no gene match: 10. In DNA form, the CDR3 reads TGTGCCAGCAGCTTGGACCCGCTTGTAGCGGGGGACACAGATACGCAGTATTTT. Translation: CASSLDPLVAGDTDTQYF.

J is TRBJ1-4 and V is TRBV5-1; D gene uncertain. The germline V and J ends were trimmed by 4 bases and 0 bases, with 7 bases remaining between them. The CDR3 totals 14 residues. Germline V gives CDR1 SGHRS, CDR2 YFSETQ. As DNA, the CDR3 is TGCGCCAGCAGCGCCGGTGCAACTAATGAAAAACTGTTTTTT. It translates to CASSAGATNEKLFF.

The rearrangement joins TRBV24-1 to TRBJ2-7; possibly TRBD1 for D (6 bases). The germline CDR1 and CDR2 sequences are KGHDR and SFDVKD. The CDR3 is 14 amino acids. Between the trimmed V and J ends, which lost 4 bases and 5 bases, there was a span of 14 bases. CDR3 sequence (DNA): TGTGCCACCAGTGAGTCCGGGACACATAACGAGCAGTACTTC. Protein sequence: CATSESGTHNEQYF.

The chain uses TRBV2 and TRBJ2-3; 8 nucleotides match TRBD2. In germline, CDR1 is SNHLY, CDR2 FYNNEI. The CDR3 length is 16 residues. J lost 0 bases, V lost 7 bases, and 9 bases had no gene match. The CDR3 here is CASKLVRGESTDTQYF. The CDR3 DNA reads as TGTGCCAGCAAATTGGTGCGGGGGGAAAGCACAGATACGCAGTATTTT.

This clonotype was recorded many times. This chain uses TRBV6-5 with TRBJ1-6; D uncertain. The CDR3 sequence is 15 residues long. The germline V gene has CDR1 MNHEY and CDR2 SVGAGI. Trimming pared 8 bases from V and 10 bases from J, leaving 21 bases between. CDR3 protein: CASSTTQRGTSPLHF. In DNA, the CDR3 is TGTGCCAGCTCCACAACGCAACGGGGAACATCACCCCTCCACTTT.

This clonotype has a handful of counts. The rearrangement uses TRBV14 and TRBJ1-1; D unresolved. The CDR3 is 11 amino acids. V dropped 0 bases and J dropped 10 bases, with 6 bases sitting between them. Germline V gene data show CDR1 as SGHDN and CDR2 as FVKESK. This CDR3 is CASSQETRAFF. Here the CDR3 DNA reads TGTGCCAGCAGCCAAGAAACCCGAGCTTTCTTT.

The gene calls are TRBV10-3 and TRBJ2-3; D is possibly TRBD1 or TRBD2 (5 bases each). Germline CDR1 reads ENHRY; CDR2 reads SYGVKD. The CDR3 is made up of 12 amino acids. V gave up 8 bases and J gave up 1 base, with 7 bases separating them. The CDR3 coding sequence is TGTGCCATCCGGGACGGCACAGATACGCAGTATTTT. It is translated as CAIRDGTDTQYF.

The chain has TRBV9 and TRBJ2-1; TRBD2 matches at 8 bases. Germline values: CDR1 SGDLS, CDR2 YYNGEE. This CDR3 has 14 amino acids. V was clipped by 0 bases and J by 9 bases; unmatched bases: 5. The CDR3 sequence: CASSVEGLGVEQFF. CDR3 DNA sequence: TGTGCCAGCAGCGTAGAGGGACTAGGAGTTGAGCAGTTCTTC.